The text below deals with one T cell receptor (beta chain). Trimming removed 3 bases from V and 3 bases from J, with 8 bases in between. The CDR3 extends over 13 amino acids. TCRdb reprocessed the 5' RACE reads with MiXCR, giving one entry per CDR3 protein. In the table there are 350,000 to 400,000 distinct CDR3 sequences, roughly 27% of which are singletons. This entry comes from a study of identical twins' blood T cells. Sequencing was performed on PBMCs. The rearrangement joins TRBV12-3 or TRBV12-4 to TRBJ1-1, with D possibly TRBD1 on 6 matching bases. This TCR was sampled from a woman aged 18-49 years in good health. In DNA form, the CDR3 reads TGTGCCAGCAGTTTCTGGGGGCACACTGAAGCTTTCTTT. This codes for CASSFWGHTEAFF.